One and the same sample provided the 18 T cell receptor beta chains below, sequenced in a study of T cell responses to AZD1222 COVID-19 vaccine. Here immunoSEQ multiplex PCR was the method, and the copy in TCRdb shows in-frame clones only, minus some. The data contain roughly 120,000 clones, around 92% of them singletons. The sample was peripheral blood, taken 28 days after the second AZD1222 dose. These receptors were collected from an adult who received the AZD1222 COVID-19 vaccine.

This clone was picked up one time. The CDR3 nucleotides read TGTGCCACCAGTGCACAGGGCGACAATCAGCCCCAGCATTTT. It yields the protein CATSAQGDNQPQHF. V and J are TRBV24-1 and TRBJ1-5, with D tentatively TRBD1 (6 bases). This CDR3 is built from 14 residues. Per germline, CDR1 KGHDR and CDR2 SFDVKD. With 5 bases removed from V and 3 bases from J, the gap between germline ends came to 10 bases.

This chain links TRBV12-3 or TRBV12-4 with TRBJ1-1; no clear D gene. The ends were cut back, 3 bases at V and 5 bases at J, with 7 bases in the middle. The CDR3 covers 12 residues. This chain's CDR3 is CASSFVYTEAFF. The CDR3 nucleotides read TGTGCCAGCAGTTTCGTTTATACTGAAGCTTTCTTT.

This sequence joins TRBV10-2 and TRBJ1-1; D gene uncertain. The CDR3 length is 12 residues. Per germline, CDR1 WSHSY and CDR2 SAAADI. Trimming left V 7 bases short and J 8 bases short, with 14 bases between. CDR3 region: CASTRMGSEAFF. As DNA, the CDR3 is TGCGCCAGCACCCGGATGGGGTCCGAAGCTTTCTTT.

In regard to this clone: The identical CDR3 is also encoded by other nucleotide sequences in the sample. The rearrangement links TRBV28 to TRBJ1-1; no clear D. V lost 6 bases and J 1 base, leaving 9 bases between the germline ends. Germline CDR1 MDHEN, CDR2 SYDVKM. The CDR3 loop spans 13 amino acids. CDR3 sequence (DNA): TGTGCCAGCAGCCGACTCGAGAACACTGAAGCTTTCTTT. Its protein product is CASSRLENTEAFF.

This clone was recorded only once. The rearrangement uses TRBV5-1 and TRBJ1-2; D not resolved. Germline CDR1 is SGHRS and CDR2 is YFSETQ. Trimming pared 0 bases from V and 8 bases from J, leaving 14 bases between. This CDR3 is built from 14 residues. DNA of the CDR3: TGCGCCAGCAGCTTGGTGCGGGAAGGAGGCGGCTACACCTTC. Protein sequence: CASSLVREGGGYTF.

The gene calls are TRBV5-6 and TRBJ2-7; a possible D gene is TRBD1 (5 bases). The CDR3 contains 13 residues. V lost 5 bases to trimming and J lost 3 bases, with 12 bases between them. Germline assignment: CDR1 SGHDT and CDR2 YYEEEE. CDR3 nucleotide sequence: TGTGCCAGCAGTTATGACAGCCGCTACGAGCAGTACTTC. Translating gives CASSYDSRYEQYF.

The genes are TRBV10-3 and TRBJ1-1; TRBD1 agrees at 7 bases. The CDR3 is 13 residues long. Germline V gives CDR1 ENHRY, CDR2 SYGVKD. The V gene end was trimmed by 6 bases and the J gene end by 1 base; junction bases not matched to a gene: 2. The chain's CDR3 is CAISRTGNTEAFF. CDR3 coding DNA: TGTGCCATCAGCCGGACAGGGAACACTGAAGCTTTCTTT.

The V and J genes are TRBV6-6 and TRBJ1-5; D not resolved. CDR3 length: 17 residues. V lost 5 bases and J 2 bases, leaving 19 bases between the germline ends. Germline V CDR1 and CDR2: MNHNY, SVGAGI (reference sequence). CDR3 region: CASSPLSGEWGNQPQHF. In DNA, the CDR3 is TGTGCCAGCAGTCCGCTTAGTGGGGAGTGGGGCAATCAGCCCCAGCATTTT.

Of note for this clone: In the same sample, other DNA sequences code for this CDR3. V is TRBV18 and J is TRBJ1-4, with TRBD1 matching 7 bases. CDR3 size: 16 residues. Germline CDR1 KGHSH, CDR2 LQKENI. The V segment lost 5 bases and the J segment 0 bases; nucleotides outside the gene matches: 6. This chain's CDR3 is CASSRRQGATNEKLFF. The CDR3 region has the DNA TGTGCCAGCTCAAGACGACAGGGCGCAACTAATGAAAAACTGTTTTTT.

V usage is TRBV7-2 and J usage is TRBJ2-1, with 10 bases identical to TRBD2. The CDR3 is 18 amino acids. Trimming removed 1 base from V and 4 bases from J; junction bases left unmatched: 10. Per the germline V gene, CDR1 is SGHTA and CDR2 is FQGNSA. The CDR3 here is CASSLGPPTSGPYNEQFF. DNA of the CDR3: TGTGCCAGCAGCTTAGGGCCCCCGACTAGCGGGCCGTACAATGAGCAGTTCTTC.

This rearrangement joins TRBV27 to TRBJ1-2; TRBD1 might be the D (6 bases). V lost 6 bases to trimming and J lost 6 bases, with 20 bases between them. This CDR3 spans 15 amino acids. Germline V gene data show CDR1 as MNHEY and CDR2 as SMNVEV (reference sequence). CDR3 nucleotides: TGTGCCAGCAGAAGGGGGACGGACCTGGGGAATGGCTACACCTTC. Amino acid sequence: CASRRGTDLGNGYTF.

The chain carries TRBV10-2 and TRBJ2-7, with D perhaps TRBD2 (5 bases). Germline-derived CDR1 and CDR2 are WSHSY and SAAADI. V was pared by 6 bases and J by 0 bases, with 12 bases between. This CDR3 contains 14 residues. CDR3 sequence (DNA): TGCGCCAGCAGAGTACTAGGGAGCTCCTACGAGCAGTACTTC. Protein: CASRVLGSSYEQYF.

The V gene is TRBV28, the J gene TRBJ2-7, with 7 positions matching TRBD2. This CDR3 is built from 14 residues. CDR1 and CDR2 from the germline V gene are MDHEN and SYDVKM. The J segment lost 0 bases and the V segment lost 5 bases, leaving 4 bases of the junction unmatched. This chain's CDR3 is CASSPLAGSYEQYF. The CDR3 bases are TGTGCCAGCAGTCCCTTAGCGGGCTCCTACGAGCAGTACTTC. The complete variable domain, with remaining parts taken from reference TRBV28 and TRBJ2-7, reads DVKVTQSSRYLVKRTGEKVFLECVQDMDHENMFWYRQDPGLGLRLIYFSYDVKMKEKGDIPEGYSVSREKKERFSLILESASTNQTSMYLCASSPLAGSYEQYFGPGTRLTVT.

The CDR3 loop is CASSPRGTGEIEQFF. DNA of the CDR3: TGTGCCAGCAGTCCCCGTGGGACAGGGGAAATTGAGCAGTTCTTC. This rearrangement joins TRBV28 to TRBJ2-1, with 10 bases matching TRBD1. CDR1 is MDHEN and CDR2 is SYDVKM in the germline V gene. The CDR3 spans 15 residues. The V gene end was trimmed by 5 bases and the J gene end by 9 bases; junction bases not matched to a gene: 10.

The chain combines TRBV24-1 with TRBJ2-1; TRBD1 aligns across 8 bases. CDR1 and CDR2 (germline): KGHDR, SFDVKD. The CDR3 has 17 residues. After removal of 6 bases from V and 1 base from J, the junction contained 10 bases not matched to a gene. CDR3 protein: CATSPGQVHLSYNEQFF. The CDR3 DNA follows: TGTGCCACCAGTCCGGGACAGGTACATCTTTCCTACAATGAGCAGTTCTTC.

The chain links TRBV27 to TRBJ1-6, with no clear D. CDR1 MNHEY and CDR2 SMNVEV come from the germline V gene (reference sequence). V was clipped by 3 bases and J by 10 bases, with 10 bases between them. The CDR3 covers 13 residues. In nucleotides, the CDR3 is TGTGCCAGCAGTTTTCCGAGTCGGTCACCCCTCCACTTT. It is translated as CASSFPSRSPLHF.

The chain couples TRBV14 to TRBJ2-4; D is unresolved. Germline V gene data show CDR1 as SGHDN and CDR2 as FVKESK. The CDR3 sequence is 14 residues long. V dropped 4 bases and J dropped 1 base, with 8 bases sitting between them. The CDR3: CASSPSIAKNIQYF. The DNA of the CDR3 is TGTGCCAGCAGCCCATCTATTGCCAAAAACATTCAGTACTTC.

V gene TRBV2 combines with J gene TRBJ2-3; possible D gene TRBD1, 6 bases. This CDR3 has 13 residues. The germline V gene has CDR1 SNHLY and CDR2 FYNNEI. Trimming left V 6 bases short and J 6 bases short, with 13 bases between. The chain's CDR3 is CASSQGQLDTQYF. The CDR3 coding sequence is TGTGCCAGCAGCCAGGGGCAACTCGATACGCAGTATTTT. Variable domain in full (rest from reference TRBV2 and TRBJ2-3): EPEVTQTPSHQVTQMGQEVILRCVPISNHLYFYWYRQILGQKVEFLVSFYNNEISEKSEIFDDQFSVERPDGSNFTLKIRSTKLEDSAMYFCASSQGQLDTQYFGPGTRLTVL.